This record looks at one T cell receptor (beta chain) sequence and its context. Method: immunoSEQ multiplex PCR; TCRdb's copy keeps in-frame clones and lacks some. The data hold about 180,000 clones, with around 80% observed a single time. Each participant's cohort was designated according to participant-reported clinical history. Either two negative PCRs, clearance, or symptom resolution qualified Cohort 3 donors as recovered. Germline V lookup: CDR1 GTSNPN, CDR2 SVGIG (reference sequence). The CDR3 is made up of 14 amino acids. The V end lost 4 bases, the J end lost 3 bases, and 13 bases lay between the germline ends. The data originate from a study of blood T cell repertoires in COVID-19. As for the study in general: COVID-19 samples, acute and convalescent, were from the United States, Italy and Spain. Sample material is recorded as cDNA or gDNA derived from T cells, B-cell-depleted T cells, or PBMCs.

This receptor was identified in a man aged 45-65 years who had recovered from COVID-19. The chain carries TRBV30 and TRBJ1-3; a possible D gene is TRBD1 (6 bases). Specimen: PBMCs or T cells enriched from blood (not recorded which). CDR3 loop: CAWTDSLIGNTIYF. Written as DNA, the CDR3 is TGTGCCTGGACGGACAGCTTAATTGGAAACACCATATATTTT. Supplemented by reference TRBV30 and TRBJ1-3, the full variable domain reads SQTIHQWPATLVQPVGSPLSLECTVEGTSNPNLYWYRQAAGRGLQLLFYSVGIGQISSEVPQNLSASRPQDRQFILSSKKLLLSDSGFYLCAWTDSLIGNTIYFGEGSWLTVV.